This TCR beta chain was identified during a study of shared clonotypes between healthy human individuals. Under the authors' procedure: Quality scores were absent from the junction-only immunoSEQ sequences, so filtering differed. Method: immunoSEQ multiplex PCR; TCRdb's copy keeps in-frame clones and lacks some. V and J calls and clone size are as listed in that table; D and trimming were resolved from the DNA. The repertoire has about 2 million clones, less than 95% of them found once; the top ten carry around 1%. It was CD45RO-negative cells, positively selected for CCR7, that made up naive CD8 cells, with terminally differentiated effector memory CD45RA+ cells excluded. With 2 bases removed from V and 2 bases from J, the gap between germline ends came to 10 bases. The CDR3 covers 14 residues. Germline V gives CDR1 MNHNY, CDR2 SVGAGI (reference sequence).

This TCR was sampled from a man younger than 30 in good health. Material: naive CD8+ T cells sorted from blood. The V call is TRBV6-6, the J call TRBJ2-7; D call uncertain. The CDR3, as DNA: TGTGCCAGCAGTTACGAGGTTACCCCCTACGAGCAGTACTTC. Protein sequence: CASSYEVTPYEQYF.